The 30 T cell receptor beta chains below all came from one sample that was sequenced in a study of blood T cell repertoires in COVID-19 (dated by TCRdb to 2018 to 2020). Receptors were amplified or captured by the immunoSEQ multiplex PCR assay. TCRdb re-hosts the immuneACCESS table, in-frame sequences only. Its copies lack some clones; in the studies checked, an unresolved V gene accounts for under half of them, and the cause for the rest is not known. Recorded for this sample are over 130,000 clones; roughly 89% of them occurred a single time. In total, the top ten clones hold 7% to 9.5% of the sample. Sequencing was carried out using peripheral blood. The receptors come from a man aged 25 to 40 with COVID-19, enrolled during active disease.

The J gene is TRBJ2-7, the V gene TRBV28; 9 bases match TRBD2. J was trimmed by 4 bases and V by 8 bases; bases with no gene match: 9. Germline lookup yields CDR1 MDHEN and CDR2 SYDVKM. This CDR3 has 14 amino acids. CDR3 sequence: CASGNSGSVYEQYF. DNA for the CDR3: TGTGCCAGCGGCAATAGCGGGAGTGTGTACGAGCAGTACTTC.

This clone was found a few times. This rearrangement joins TRBV7-2 to TRBJ2-3; D unresolved. The CDR3 loop spans 12 amino acids. The ends were cut back, 4 bases at V and 6 bases at J, with 8 bases in the middle. Germline assignment: CDR1 SGHTA and CDR2 FQGNSA. CDR3 amino acids: CASSSYSDTQYF. CDR3 bases: TGTGCCAGCAGCTCCTACTCTGATACGCAGTATTTT.

The rearrangement links TRBV28 to TRBJ2-2, with D possibly TRBD2 on 5 matching bases. The CDR3 runs 15 residues. V lost 6 bases to trimming and J lost 9 bases, with 20 bases between them. CDR1 and CDR2 from the germline V gene are MDHEN and SYDVKM. The CDR3 is CASSSRAPPGRELFF. In DNA, the CDR3 is TGTGCCAGCAGCAGCCGGGCCCCACCCGGGAGGGAGCTGTTTTTT.

V gene TRBV19 combines with J gene TRBJ2-7; 8 nucleotides align to TRBD2. V gave up 4 bases and J gave up 5 bases; unmatched junction bases: 10. The germline gives CDR1 LNHDA, CDR2 SQIVND (reference sequence). There are 15 residues in the CDR3. Written as DNA, the CDR3 is TGTGCCAGTAGTACCCTCAGCGGGAGTATGGACGAGCAGTACTTC. It specifies CASSTLSGSMDEQYF.

The chain combines TRBV19 with TRBJ1-5; 8 bases match TRBD1. The CDR3 is 15 amino acids. Trimming took 2 bases from V and 4 from J; bases not matched to a gene: 4. In germline, CDR1 is LNHDA, CDR2 SQIVND (reference sequence). The CDR3 loop is CASSIQGAINQPQHF. For the CDR3, the DNA is TGTGCCAGTAGTATACAGGGGGCAATAAATCAGCCCCAGCATTTT.

CDR3 residues: CASSLQRGYTF. CDR3 sequence (DNA): TGTGCCAGCAGTTTACAGCGGGGCTACACCTTC. This chain connects TRBV28 to TRBJ1-2; D unclear. V lost 2 bases, J lost 8 bases, and 6 bases lay in between. Germline CDR1 MDHEN, CDR2 SYDVKM. The CDR3 is made up of 11 amino acids.

The V gene is TRBV7-6, the J gene TRBJ1-4; 10 nucleotides agree with TRBD1. V was clipped by 2 bases and J by 8 bases; unmatched bases: 5. Looked up from germline, CDR1 is SGHVS and CDR2 is FNYEAQ. This CDR3 has 15 amino acids. Here the CDR3 DNA reads TGTGCCAGCAGCTTACGATCGACAGGGGGCGAAAAACTGTTTTTT. Translated, it gives CASSLRSTGGEKLFF.

In its sample, this clone was seen a few times. The chain joins TRBV11-2 to TRBJ2-2; no reliable D call. Trimming shortened V by 5 bases and J by 1 base, and 5 bases separated the two germline ends. This CDR3 contains 13 residues. CDR1 and CDR2 (germline): SGHAT, FQNNGV. This chain's CDR3 is CASSPGNTGELFF. CDR3 in DNA: TGTGCCAGCAGCCCGGGGAACACCGGGGAGCTGTTTTTT.

The CDR3 sequence is CASSQDPPSGRGGQFF. DNA of the CDR3: TGCGCCAGCAGCCAAGATCCCCCTAGCGGGAGGGGTGGGCAGTTCTTC. This chain uses TRBV4-3 with TRBJ2-1; the match to TRBD2 covers 12 bases. After removal of 0 bases from V and 12 bases from J, the junction contained 9 bases not matched to a gene. The CDR3 runs 16 residues. Germline-derived CDR1 and CDR2 are LGHNA and YSLEER.

The chain uses TRBV5-5 and TRBJ2-7; 8 bases align to TRBD1. Losses at the gene ends were 4 bases for V and 2 bases for J; bases not matched to a gene: 5. Germline V gene data show CDR1 as SGHKS and CDR2 as YYEKEE (reference sequence). The CDR3 has 14 residues. CDR3 residues: CASSQGATAYEQYF. Written as DNA, the CDR3 is TGTGCCAGCAGCCAGGGGGCGACAGCCTACGAGCAGTACTTC.

The rearrangement links TRBV9 to TRBJ1-2; D is ambiguous. The germline gives CDR1 SGDLS, CDR2 YYNGEE. Trimming took off 4 bases at V and 3 bases at J, with 10 bases between the two ends. This CDR3 contains 13 residues. The CDR3 region is CASSSDGDYGYTF. The DNA of the CDR3 is TGTGCCAGCAGCTCGGACGGGGACTATGGCTACACCTTC.

This chain connects TRBV5-5 to TRBJ1-1; D gene unclear. This CDR3 comprises 13 residues. The germline V gene has CDR1 SGHKS and CDR2 YYEKEE (reference sequence). V lost 2 bases and J 1 base, leaving 6 bases between the germline ends. The CDR3 spells CASSFGGNTEAFF. CDR3 coding DNA: TGTGCCAGCAGCTTCGGCGGGAACACTGAAGCTTTCTTT. Full variable domain (missing parts from reference TRBV5-5 and TRBJ1-1): DAGVTQSPTHLIKTRGQQVTLRCSPISGHKSVSWYQQVLGQGPQFIFQYYEKEERGRGNFPDRFSARQFPNYSSELNVNALLLGDSALYLCASSFGGNTEAFFGQGTRLTVV.

CDR3 protein: CSAGTSSGELFF. CDR3 bases: TGCAGCGCGGGTACTAGTTCCGGGGAGCTGTTTTTT. This chain connects TRBV29-1 to TRBJ2-2, with D perhaps matching TRBD2 (5 bases). The CDR3 covers 12 residues. Trimming shortened V by 7 bases and J by 6 bases, and 12 bases separated the two germline ends. CDR1 SQVTM and CDR2 ANQGSEA come from the germline V gene.

The chain combines TRBV7-9 with TRBJ2-5; the match to TRBD2 covers 8 bases. The V and J ends lost 3 bases and 4 bases, in that order; junction bases with no gene match: 4. Per the germline V gene, CDR1 is SEHNR and CDR2 is FQNEAQ (reference sequence). The CDR3 covers 14 residues. CDR3 sequence: CASSLGLAGETQYF. In DNA, the CDR3 is TGTGCCAGCAGCTTGGGGCTAGCGGGAGAGACCCAGTACTTC.

The CDR3 DNA sequence: TGTGCCAGTAGTATTTCTAGAGCCAACGTCCTGACTTTC. Its translation is CASSISRANVLTF. The chain joins TRBV19 to TRBJ2-6; no reliable D call. Deletions cut 3 bases from V and 7 bases from J, with 7 bases between. The length of the CDR3 is 13 residues. Looked up from germline, CDR1 is LNHDA and CDR2 is SQIVND (reference sequence).

The chain carries TRBV4-1 and TRBJ2-5; maybe TRBD2 (7 bases). Trimming pared 0 bases from V and 8 bases from J, leaving 19 bases between. Per germline, CDR1 MGHRA and CDR2 YSYEKL. CDR3 length equals 16 residues. The CDR3 bases are TGCGCCAGCAGCCAAGATAGGACAGCGGGATGGAACACCCAGTACTTC. It yields the protein CASSQDRTAGWNTQYF.

The chain employs TRBV19 and TRBJ1-6; no reliable D call. Trimming took off 5 bases at V and 0 bases at J, with 8 bases between the two ends. This CDR3 region has 15 residues. Germline V gene data show CDR1 as LNHDA and CDR2 as SQIVND (reference sequence). The CDR3 reads CASSDRSSYNSPLHF. CDR3 nucleotide sequence: TGTGCCAGTAGTGACCGGAGCTCCTATAATTCACCCCTCCACTTT. The full variable domain, with the rest looked up from reference TRBV19 and TRBJ1-6, is DGGITQSPKYLFRKEGQNVTLSCEQNLNHDAMYWYRQDPGQGLRLIYYSQIVNDFQKGDIAEGYSVSREKKESFPLTVTSAQKNPTAFYLCASSDRSSYNSPLHFGNGTRLTVT.

This clone has just one count. The chain couples TRBV2 to TRBJ2-1; TRBD2 might be the D (5 bases). Trimming left V 7 bases short and J 14 bases short, with 24 bases between. CDR1 and CDR2 from the germline V gene are SNHLY and FYNNEI. The length of the CDR3 is 14 residues. This CDR3 is CASTGLGRPDLEFF. For the CDR3, the DNA is TGTGCCAGCACAGGACTGGGGAGACCTGATTTAGAGTTCTTC.

J is TRBJ2-1 and V is TRBV7-2; 8 nucleotides agree with TRBD1. J lost 8 bases, V lost 5 bases, and 11 bases had no gene match. The CDR3 spans 15 residues. Germline assignment: CDR1 SGHTA and CDR2 FQGNSA. CDR3 coding DNA: TGTGCCAGCAGCCCCGACCTGACAGGGGTCGATGAGCAGTTCTTC. It yields the protein CASSPDLTGVDEQFF.

The V call is TRBV28, the J call TRBJ2-2, with D hard to call. Germline values: CDR1 MDHEN, CDR2 SYDVKM. The CDR3 is 16 amino acids. Trimming took off 2 bases at V and 2 bases at J, with 12 bases between the two ends. The CDR3 region has the DNA TGTGCCAGCAGTTTACTAAACCCTCCTAACACCGGGGAGCTGTTTTTT. Translation gives CASSLLNPPNTGELFF. Combining the CDR3 with reference TRBV28 and TRBJ2-2 gives the whole variable domain DVKVTQSSRYLVKRTGEKVFLECVQDMDHENMFWYRQDPGLGLRLIYFSYDVKMKEKGDIPEGYSVSREKKERFSLILESASTNQTSMYLCASSLLNPPNTGELFFGEGSRLTVL.

This clone has more than one count but fewer than ten. This sequence joins TRBV4-3 and TRBJ1-1, with D unresolved. CDR1 is LGHNA, CDR2 YSLEER, per germline. This CDR3 comprises 14 residues. Deletions cut 6 bases from V and 5 bases from J, with 16 bases between. The CDR3 region has the DNA TGCGCCAGCAGAAAAGGTAGGAGGGCTACTGAAGCTTTCTTT. Protein: CASRKGRRATEAFF.

This chain joins TRBV27 and TRBJ1-1, with 9 bases matching TRBD1. The CDR3 is made up of 16 amino acids. Germline CDR1 and CDR2: MNHEY and SMNVEV (reference sequence). V dropped 1 base and J dropped 1; count of bases not matched to a gene: 4. The CDR3 spells CASSLLVGQGNTEAFF. CDR3 nucleotides: TGTGCCAGCAGTTTATTGGTGGGACAGGGGAACACTGAAGCTTTCTTT.

This clone showed up just a few times. The rearrangement uses TRBV11-2 and TRBJ1-1; 9 bases match TRBD1. Germline CDR1 and CDR2: SGHAT and FQNNGV. V trimming: 2 bases; J trimming: 1 base; junction bases outside the gene matches: 11. This CDR3 is 18 amino acids long. CDR3 nucleotides: TGTGCCAGCAGCTTATACAGGGACAGGGACTTGGAGAACACTGAAGCTTTCTTT. Translation: CASSLYRDRDLENTEAFF.

With regard to this clone: The sample contains more than one DNA sequence encoding this CDR3. V is TRBV5-1 and J is TRBJ1-1, with D uncertain. Trimming cost V 2 bases and J 2 bases, with 7 bases left between them. The CDR3 length is 13 residues. Germline CDR1 and CDR2: SGHRS and YFSETQ. CDR3 DNA: TGCGCCAGCAGCTTAGGTAGCAACACTGAAGCTTTCTTT. Translated, it gives CASSLGSNTEAFF.

This chain connects TRBV5-1 to TRBJ2-7; 7 bases are a match to TRBD1. CDR3 length: 15 amino acids. Germline CDR1 SGHRS, CDR2 YFSETQ. V trimming: 0 bases; J trimming: 0 bases; junction bases outside the gene matches: 3. The CDR3 nucleotides are TGCGCCAGCAGCTTGGAGGGGGCGCTCTCCTACGAGCAGTACTTC. It codes for CASSLEGALSYEQYF. Filled out from reference TRBV5-1 and TRBJ2-7, the complete variable domain reads KAGVTQTPRYLIKTRGQQVTLSCSPISGHRSVSWYQQTPGQGLQFLFEYFSETQRNKGNFPGRFSGRQFSNSRSEMNVSTLELGDSALYLCASSLEGALSYEQYFGPGTRLTVT.

The rearrangement uses TRBV9 and TRBJ1-6, with D hard to call. CDR1 is SGDLS, CDR2 YYNGEE, per germline. The CDR3 has 13 residues. The V gene lost 3 bases and the J gene lost 7 bases, with 8 bases spanning the gap. CDR3 bases: TGTGCCAGCAGCGAGAGAGGGAATTCACCCCTCCACTTT. It encodes CASSERGNSPLHF.

The chain's CDR3 is CAIRAGGSYEQYF. CDR3 sequence (DNA): TGTGCCATCCGAGCGGGAGGGTCCTACGAGCAGTACTTC. The rearrangement links TRBV10-3 to TRBJ2-7, with TRBD2 identical over 10 bases. This CDR3 comprises 13 residues. The trim removed 8 bases at V and 1 base at J, leaving 2 bases unmatched. CDR1 and CDR2 from the germline V gene are ENHRY and SYGVKD.

V is TRBV7-2 and J is TRBJ1-1, with a tentative D call TRBD1 (6 bases). The CDR3 extends over 15 amino acids. Germline V lookup: CDR1 SGHTA, CDR2 FQGNSA. The V end was cut by 2 bases, the J end by 0 bases, with 10 bases between. CDR3 amino acids: CASSLPGTLNTEAFF. CDR3 DNA: TGTGCCAGCAGCTTACCCGGGACACTGAACACTGAAGCTTTCTTT.

The V and J genes are TRBV28 and TRBJ2-7; 9 nucleotides agree with TRBD1. Losses at the gene ends were 6 bases for V and 2 bases for J; bases not matched to a gene: 5. The CDR3 has 14 amino acids. CDR1 and CDR2 (germline): MDHEN, SYDVKM. Here the CDR3 DNA reads TGTGCCAGCAGCCAACGACAGGGGGCCTACGAGCAGTACTTC. This encodes CASSQRQGAYEQYF.

The rearrangement uses TRBV2 and TRBJ1-6; no reliable D call. CDR1 and CDR2 from the germline V gene are SNHLY and FYNNEI. The CDR3 has 15 residues. V dropped 3 bases and J dropped 11 bases, with 17 bases sitting between them. The CDR3 DNA follows: TGTGCCAGCAGTGAGAGGCCGGGTGAGATGGCACCCCTCCACTTT. Amino acids: CASSERPGEMAPLHF.